These 32 T cell receptor beta chains were all obtained from the same sample, sequenced in a study of HIV-infected children after antiretroviral therapy interruption. RNA-based 3' RACE libraries used unique molecular identifiers. TCRdb analysed the 3' RACE reads with MiXCR anew, one entry per CDR3 protein. This sample has some 41,000 distinct CDR3 sequences, with approximately 7% found just once. Treatment described: PENTA 11 planned treatment interruption arm or continuous ART arm. Here the sequenced sample was CD45RA+ CD4+ T cells from PBMCs, pooled from several time points, taken from a donor given antiretroviral therapy, either interrupted or continuous. Subset described: naive CD4+ CD45RA+ CD45RO- T cells. The receptors originated from a pool of human donors with HIV.

This clonotype was seen repeatedly, ten times or more. The chain links TRBV7-8 to TRBJ1-4; the D is unclear. The CDR3 is 15 residues long. Trimming shortened V by 1 base and J by 4 bases, and 10 bases separated the two germline ends. Germline V gene sequence: CDR1 SGHVS, CDR2 FQNEAQ. The CDR3 protein is CASSLVVNINEKLFF. The CDR3 nucleotides read TGTGCCAGCAGCTTAGTGGTCAACATTAATGAAAAACTGTTTTTT.

The gene calls are TRBV3-1 and TRBJ2-7; D unclear. Trimming left V 1 base short and J 3 bases short, with 13 bases between. There are 15 residues in the CDR3. CDR1 and CDR2 (germline): LGHDT, YNNKEL (reference sequence). For the CDR3, the DNA is TGTGCCAGCAGCCAAGGTCGGAGCCTCTACTACGAGCAGTACTTC. As protein: CASSQGRSLYYEQYF.

There are many counts of this clonotype. The J gene is TRBJ2-6, the V gene TRBV10-3; 10 positions agree with TRBD1. CDR1 ENHRY and CDR2 SYGVKD come from the germline V gene. With V trimmed by 6 bases and J by 2 bases, 7 bases remained unmatched. The CDR3 sequence is 17 residues long. This chain's CDR3 is CAIRTGTGVTGANVLTF. The CDR3 DNA reads TGTGCCATCAGGACCGGGACAGGGGTGACTGGGGCCAACGTCCTGACTTTC.

In the case of this clonotype: A much larger clone lies one base from this, so it may be a read error. The chain combines TRBV12-3 or TRBV12-4 with TRBJ2-5; D is perhaps TRBD2 (5 bases). The CDR3 length is 13 residues. V was pared by 7 bases and J by 7 bases, with 16 bases between. CDR3 bases: TGTGCCAGCACCCGAGGGTATTTTGGGACCCAGTACTTC. Its translation is CASTRGYFGTQYF.

In its sample, this clonotype was seen many times. The DNA for the CDR3 is TGCAGTGCGCCGGACCCCGGGGGGCCCCAGCATTTT. It yields the protein CSAPDPGGPQHF. The J gene is TRBJ1-5, the V gene TRBV20-1; perhaps TRBD1 as D (5 bases). The CDR3 contains 12 residues. V was pared by 6 bases and J by 9 bases, with 15 bases between. Germline lookup yields CDR1 DFQATT and CDR2 SNEGSKA (reference sequence).

This clonotype was recorded at least ten times. The chain has TRBV28 and TRBJ1-4; 10 nucleotides agree with TRBD1. Germline V gene lookup returns CDR1 MDHEN and CDR2 SYDVKM. CDR3 length: 14 residues. V lost 5 bases, J lost 5 bases, and 2 bases stayed unmatched. The CDR3 sequence is CASSLDRGNEKLFF. CDR3 in DNA: TGTGCCAGCAGTCTGGACAGGGGGAATGAAAAACTGTTTTTT.

In its sample, this clonotype was seen many times. This sequence joins TRBV6-5 and TRBJ1-2; D gene ambiguous. The germline CDR1 and CDR2 sequences are MNHEY and SVGAGI. V lost 0 bases and J lost 4, with 15 bases in between. The CDR3 runs to 16 residues. The CDR3 is CASSYSRKGFGYGYTF. DNA of the CDR3: TGTGCCAGCAGTTACTCGAGGAAGGGCTTCGGCTATGGCTACACCTTC.

This clonotype appeared many times. One junction end does not reproduce the germline sequence, and a read error may be involved. The gene calls are TRBV10-1 and TRBJ2-1; D ambiguous. The CDR3 is 12 residues long. Germline-derived CDR1 and CDR2 are WNHNN and SYGVQD (reference sequence). The CDR3 DNA reads TGTGCCAGCAGTGACATCTATGCTGAGCAGTTCTTC. It specifies CASSDIYAEQFF.

The chain recombines TRBV10-3 with TRBJ2-1, with a tentative D call TRBD1 (5 bases). Germline values: CDR1 ENHRY, CDR2 SYGVKD. CDR3 size: 18 residues. The V and J ends lost 0 bases and 0 bases respectively, with 15 bases between them. CDR3 in amino acids: CAISESRRAYNSYNEQFF. The CDR3 DNA reads TGTGCCATCAGTGAGTCTCGCAGGGCTTACAACTCCTACAATGAGCAGTTCTTC.

This clonotype came up many times. The rearrangement uses TRBV7-2 and TRBJ2-5; 7 bases agree with TRBD2. Per the germline V gene, CDR1 is SGHTA and CDR2 is FQGNSA. The CDR3 has 16 residues. Trimming took 0 bases from V and 2 from J; bases not matched to a gene: 6. The CDR3 reads CASSLAGGGVQETQYF. The CDR3 DNA follows: TGTGCCAGCAGCTTAGCTGGCGGGGGAGTTCAAGAGACCCAGTACTTC. Full variable domain (outside the CDR3, taken from reference TRBV7-2 and TRBJ2-5): GAGVSQSPSNKVTEKGKDVELRCDPISGHTALYWYRQSLGQGLEFLIYFQGNSAPDKSGLPSDRFSAERTGGSVSTLTIQRTQQEDSAVYLCASSLAGGGVQETQYFGPGTRLLVL.

This clonotype was seen repeatedly, ten times or more. The chain links TRBV20-1 to TRBJ1-3; D is undetermined. The germline V gene has CDR1 DFQATT and CDR2 SNEGSKA (reference sequence). This CDR3 spans 14 amino acids. Between the trimmed V and J ends, which lost 5 bases and 0 bases, there was a span of 11 bases. CDR3 residues: CSALGENSGNTIYF. The CDR3 DNA reads TGCAGTGCTCTCGGAGAAAACTCTGGAAACACCATATATTTT.

This clonotype was seen ten or more times. The V and J genes are TRBV6-6 and TRBJ1-5; the D is unclear. The CDR3 consists of 15 residues. Trimming stripped 3 bases from V and 3 bases from J, with 12 bases between. The germline V gene has CDR1 MNHNY and CDR2 SVGAGI (reference sequence). In nucleotides, the CDR3 is TGTGCCAGCAGTTATGAGCGTGGTATCAATCAGCCCCAGCATTTT. This encodes CASSYERGINQPQHF.

This clonotype showed up many times. This chain joins TRBV29-1 and TRBJ1-5; a weak D match, TRBD1 (6 bases). Germline assignment: CDR1 SQVTM and CDR2 ANQGSEA. V shed 7 bases and J shed 0 bases, with 16 bases lying between them. The CDR3 runs 15 residues. As DNA, the CDR3 is TGCAGCGCAGCGACAGGAGTGAATAGCAATCAGCCCCAGCATTTT. This sequence encodes CSAATGVNSNQPQHF. Based on the CDR3 plus reference TRBV29-1 and TRBJ1-5, the full variable domain is SAVISQKPSRDICQRGTSLTIQCQVDSQVTMMFWYRQQPGQSLTLIATANQGSEATYESGFVIDKFPISRPNLTFSTLTVSNMSPEDSSIYLCSAATGVNSNQPQHFGDGTRLSIL.

This clonotype showed up just a few times. The chain couples TRBV12-3 or TRBV12-4 to TRBJ2-7; D is undetermined. The CDR3 length is 13 residues. Between the trimmed V and J ends, which lost 3 bases and 2 bases, there was a span of 8 bases. The CDR3 DNA sequence: TGTGCCAGCAGTTTCAAGGTTCCCTACGAGCAGTACTTC. Its translation is CASSFKVPYEQYF.

This clonotype has at least ten counts. The chain is built from TRBV6-5 and TRBJ1-2; 8 nucleotides match TRBD1. CDR1 MNHEY and CDR2 SVGAGI come from the germline V gene. This CDR3 is 14 amino acids long. J gave up 10 bases and V 5 bases, and 12 bases lay outside the gene matches. This chain's CDR3 is CASSPGQANSDYTF. The CDR3 region has the DNA TGTGCCAGCAGTCCGGGACAGGCAAACTCCGACTACACCTTC.

This clonotype showed up many times. This chain joins TRBV5-1 and TRBJ2-5; possible D gene TRBD2, 5 bases. This CDR3 is 15 amino acids long. CDR1 and CDR2 from the germline V gene are SGHRS and YFSETQ. V lost 0 bases, J lost 1 base, and 10 bases lay in between. The CDR3: CASSLAGITQETQYF. The CDR3 nucleotides read TGCGCCAGCAGCTTGGCCGGGATAACCCAAGAGACCCAGTACTTC.

This clonotype was recorded many times. This rearrangement joins TRBV19 to TRBJ1-4, with D perhaps TRBD1 (5 bases). The germline V gene has CDR1 LNHDA and CDR2 SQIVND (reference sequence). This CDR3 has 13 residues. With 5 bases removed from V and 10 bases from J, the gap between germline ends came to 14 bases. The CDR3: CASSPLGRGKLFF. The CDR3, as DNA: TGTGCCAGTAGTCCCCTGGGACGCGGAAAACTGTTTTTT.

Many counts were recorded for this clonotype. The chain combines TRBV27 with TRBJ1-1; a weak D match, TRBD1 (5 bases). V gave up 7 bases and J gave up 6 bases, with 18 bases separating them. This CDR3 is built from 14 residues. Germline loops: CDR1 MNHEY, CDR2 SMNVEV (reference sequence). This chain's CDR3 is CASTKTASGAEAFF. The CDR3 DNA reads as TGTGCCAGCACCAAAACAGCCTCGGGGGCTGAAGCTTTCTTT.

This clonotype showed up many times. One junction end does not reproduce the germline sequence, and a read error may be involved. V usage is TRBV4-1 and J usage is TRBJ2-1; D is possibly TRBD1 or TRBD2 (5 bases each). CDR1 and CDR2 from the germline V gene are MGHRA and YSYEKL. CDR3 length: 16 amino acids. CDR3 protein: CASSQDDWGNYAEQFF. Here the CDR3 DNA reads TGTGCCAGCAGCCAAGACGACTGGGGGAACTATGCTGAGCAGTTCTTC.

The table lists this clonotype with a few counts. The V gene is TRBV6-1, the J gene TRBJ1-5; 10 bases agree with TRBD1. Germline V gives CDR1 MNHNS, CDR2 SASEGT. V lost 7 bases and J lost 4; bases outside the gene matches: 13. The CDR3 is 17 amino acids. The CDR3 sequence: CASIRGTGVRGNQPQHF. CDR3 DNA sequence: TGTGCCAGCATACGGGGGACAGGGGTTAGGGGAAATCAGCCCCAGCATTTT.

This clonotype was observed at least ten times. The gene calls are TRBV4-1 and TRBJ2-4; 9 bases are shared with TRBD2. The CDR3 has 17 residues. Losses at the gene ends were 1 base for V and 0 bases for J; bases not matched to a gene: 4. In germline, CDR1 is MGHRA, CDR2 YSYEKL. CDR3 in DNA: TGCGCCAGCAGCCAAGGTAGCGGGAGATCAGCCAAAAACATTCAGTACTTC. Translated, it gives CASSQGSGRSAKNIQYF.

Ten or more counts support this clonotype. The chain joins TRBV7-9 to TRBJ2-1; D possibly matches TRBD1 or TRBD2 (5 bases each). The CDR3 totals 13 residues. V lost 5 bases and J 10 bases, leaving 15 bases between the germline ends. Germline CDR1 and CDR2: SEHNR and FQNEAQ (reference sequence). The CDR3 DNA sequence: TGTGCCAGCAGCCCCGATCCGAGGGGAGAGCAGTTCTTC. Protein: CASSPDPRGEQFF.

This clonotype was seen many times. One end of the junction does not line up with germline, which may come from a read error. This rearrangement joins TRBV6-6 to TRBJ2-4, with D maybe TRBD2 (6 bases). Germline V gene lookup returns CDR1 MNHNY and CDR2 SVGAGI (reference sequence). CDR3 length: 15 amino acids. CDR3 bases: TGTGCCAGCGGTGGGACTGGGGGTAGTCAAAACACCTTGTACTTT. This gives the protein CASGGTGGSQNTLYF.

This clonotype came up many times. The chain employs TRBV25-1 and TRBJ2-7; D is perhaps TRBD1 or TRBD2 (5 bases each). The V gene's germline CDR1 is MGHDK and CDR2 SYGVNS. This CDR3 region has 17 residues. V lost 4 bases and J 2 bases, leaving 21 bases between the germline ends. For the CDR3, the DNA is TGTGCCAGCAGTGGGCAGGGCCATAGACTACCACCCTACGAGCAGTACTTC. This encodes CASSGQGHRLPPYEQYF.

This clonotype was seen ten or more times. The V call is TRBV15, the J call TRBJ2-1, with TRBD2 matching over 13 bases. From germline, CDR1 is LNHNV and CDR2 YYDKDF (reference sequence). The junction had 12 bases not matched to a gene; V was cut back by 3 bases and J by 7 bases. The CDR3 extends over 18 amino acids. The CDR3 DNA follows: TGTGCCACCAGCAGGAAGGGACTAGCGGGGAAAGCGGGGAATGAGCAGTTCTTC. Protein: CATSRKGLAGKAGNEQFF.

This clonotype was seen ten or more times. V usage is TRBV10-3 and J usage is TRBJ1-3; maybe TRBD1 (5 bases). CDR3 size: 15 residues. Germline loops: CDR1 ENHRY, CDR2 SYGVKD. Trimming cost V 4 bases and J 0 bases, with 10 bases left between them. CDR3 region: CAISVTDFSGNTIYF. CDR3 in DNA: TGTGCCATCAGTGTGACAGATTTCTCTGGAAACACCATATATTTT.

This clonotype was counted at least ten times. This chain uses TRBV7-9 with TRBJ1-1, with a possible D match to TRBD1 (6 bases). This CDR3 comprises 13 residues. The V gene lost 5 bases and the J gene lost 4 bases, with 11 bases spanning the gap. Germline-derived CDR1 and CDR2 are SEHNR and FQNEAQ (reference sequence). The CDR3 sequence is CASSEAGVTEAFF. For the CDR3, the DNA is TGTGCCAGCAGCGAAGCAGGGGTCACTGAAGCTTTCTTT.

This clonotype occurred a few times. The chain carries TRBV6-2 or TRBV6-3 and TRBJ2-2; possibly TRBD2 for D (5 bases). This CDR3 spans 14 amino acids. The V end lost 6 bases, the J end lost 8 bases, and 16 bases lay between the germline ends. Germline loops: CDR1 MNHEY, CDR2 SVGEGT. The CDR3 loop reads CASSPMRERGELFF. Written as DNA, the CDR3 is TGTGCCAGCAGCCCCATGAGAGAGCGGGGGGAGCTGTTTTTT.

Many counts were recorded for this clonotype. This chain joins TRBV7-2 and TRBJ2-5; D could derive from TRBD1 or TRBD2 (5 bases each). Germline loops: CDR1 SGHTA, CDR2 FQGNSA. V shed 5 bases and J shed 5 bases, with 12 bases lying between them. The CDR3 contains 13 residues. CDR3 coding DNA: TGTGCCAGCAGCGCGCAGGGCGGGGAGACCCAGTACTTC. Its translation is CASSAQGGETQYF.

This clonotype has ten or more counts. This chain joins TRBV2 and TRBJ1-5, with no clear D. Germline V CDR1 and CDR2: SNHLY, FYNNEI. The CDR3 is 13 amino acids. Trimming removed 1 base from V and 3 bases from J, with 4 bases in between. The CDR3 here is CASSEGSNQPQHF. The CDR3 nucleotides read TGTGCCAGCAGTGAAGGGTCCAATCAGCCCCAGCATTTT.

The chain carries TRBV27 and TRBJ1-4; 8 bases line up with TRBD1. Trimming cost V 5 bases and J 7 bases; bases outside gene matches: 9. This CDR3 is 15 amino acids long. Germline V lookup: CDR1 MNHEY, CDR2 SMNVEV (reference sequence). The chain's CDR3 is CASSPRTGRAEKLFF. DNA of the CDR3: TGTGCCAGCAGTCCCAGGACAGGGCGGGCTGAAAAACTGTTTTTT.

This clonotype has at least ten counts. The genes are TRBV19 and TRBJ2-3, with 12 bases lining up with TRBD2. The CDR3 is 16 amino acids. Germline CDR1 LNHDA, CDR2 SQIVND (reference sequence). Trimming took 5 bases from V and 5 from J; bases not matched to a gene: 8. CDR3 DNA: TGTGCCAGTAGTCATAGGACTAGCGGGGCTATAGATACGCAGTATTTT. Translation gives CASSHRTSGAIDTQYF. The whole variable domain, filled in from reference TRBV19 and TRBJ2-3, reads DGGITQSPKYLFRKEGQNVTLSCEQNLNHDAMYWYRQDPGQGLRLIYYSQIVNDFQKGDIAEGYSVSREKKESFPLTVTSAQKNPTAFYLCASSHRTSGAIDTQYFGPGTRLTVL.